This T cell receptor beta chain was identified during a study of blood T cell repertoires in COVID-19. Study in general: There were acute and convalescent COVID-19 samples, and they came from the United States, Italy and Spain.

The germline V gene has CDR1 LNHDA and CDR2 SQIVND (reference sequence). This CDR3 is built from 16 residues. Trimming took off 8 bases at V and 3 bases at J, with 22 bases between the two ends. Authors' methods: Estimated nucleated cell counts came from reference gene primer amplification. Sequencing was performed with immunoSEQ multiplex PCR; in TCRdb, only in-frame clones are kept and a portion is missing. D and trimming were read from the DNA, whereas the V and J calls and clone size are those reported in that table. The table includes roughly 96,000 clones, 82% detected once. V and J are TRBV19 and TRBJ1-2; D is undetermined. The clonotype comes from a man older than 75 with acute or convalescent COVID-19. The specimen sequenced was peripheral blood. The chain's CDR3 is CASLQSGNSPYYGYTF. The DNA of the CDR3 is TGTGCCAGTCTTCAAAGCGGGAACAGCCCTTACTATGGCTACACCTTC.